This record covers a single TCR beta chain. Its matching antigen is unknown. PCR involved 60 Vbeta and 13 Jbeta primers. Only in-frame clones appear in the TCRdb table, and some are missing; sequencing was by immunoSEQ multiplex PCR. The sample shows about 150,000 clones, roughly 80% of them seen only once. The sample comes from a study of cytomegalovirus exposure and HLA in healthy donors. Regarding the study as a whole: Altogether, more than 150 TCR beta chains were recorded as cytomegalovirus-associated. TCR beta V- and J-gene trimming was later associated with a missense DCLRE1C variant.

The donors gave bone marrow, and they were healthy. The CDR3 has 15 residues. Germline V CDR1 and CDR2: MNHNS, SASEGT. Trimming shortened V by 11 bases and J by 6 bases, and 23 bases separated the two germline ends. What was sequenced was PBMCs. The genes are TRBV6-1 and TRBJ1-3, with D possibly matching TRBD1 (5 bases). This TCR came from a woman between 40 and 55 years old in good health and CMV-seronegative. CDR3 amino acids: CASKERRGDTNTIYF. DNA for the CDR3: TGTGCCTCCAAGGAACGGAGGGGTGACACAAACACCATATATTTT.